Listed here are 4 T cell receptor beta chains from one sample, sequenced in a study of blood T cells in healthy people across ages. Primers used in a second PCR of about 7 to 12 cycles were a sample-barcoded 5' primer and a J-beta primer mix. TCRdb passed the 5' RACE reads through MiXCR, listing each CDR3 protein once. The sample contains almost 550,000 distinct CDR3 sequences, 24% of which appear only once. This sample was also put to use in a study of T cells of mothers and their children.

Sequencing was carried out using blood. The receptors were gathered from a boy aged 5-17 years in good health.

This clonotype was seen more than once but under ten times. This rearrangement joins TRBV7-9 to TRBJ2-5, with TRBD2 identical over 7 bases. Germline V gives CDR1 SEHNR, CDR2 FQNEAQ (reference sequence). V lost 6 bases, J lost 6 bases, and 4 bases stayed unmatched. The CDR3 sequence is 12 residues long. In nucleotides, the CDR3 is TGTGCCAGCAGGGGAGGGATGAAGACCCAGTACTTC. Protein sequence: CASRGGMKTQYF.

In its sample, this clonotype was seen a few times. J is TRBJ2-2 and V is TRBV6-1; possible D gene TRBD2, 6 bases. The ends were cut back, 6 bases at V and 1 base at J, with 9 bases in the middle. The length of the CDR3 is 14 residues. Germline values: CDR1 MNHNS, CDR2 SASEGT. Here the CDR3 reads CASREGRNTGELFF. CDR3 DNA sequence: TGTGCCAGCAGGGAGGGACGGAACACCGGGGAGCTGTTTTTT.

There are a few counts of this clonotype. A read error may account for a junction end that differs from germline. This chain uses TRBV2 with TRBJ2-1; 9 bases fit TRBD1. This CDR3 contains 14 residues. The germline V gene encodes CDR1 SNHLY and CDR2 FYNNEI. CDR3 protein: CASSTGTGSNEQLF. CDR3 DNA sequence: TGTGCCAGCAGTACCGGGACAGGGTCCAATGAGCAGCTCTTC.

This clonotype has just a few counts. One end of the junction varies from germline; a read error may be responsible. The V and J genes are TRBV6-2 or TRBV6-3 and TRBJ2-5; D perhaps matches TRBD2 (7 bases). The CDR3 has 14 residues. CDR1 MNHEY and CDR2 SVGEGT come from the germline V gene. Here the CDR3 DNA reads TGTGCCAGCAGTTACGCCGGGGGGCTCTACGAGCAGTGCTTC. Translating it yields CASSYAGGLYEQCF.